This T cell receptor beta chain was retrieved from a study of T cells in Graves' hyperthyroidism and ophthalmopathy. Study-wide background: Peripheral blood was obtained at initial diagnosis, preceding any treatment. General study findings and limits: Most expanded thyroid clonotypes above 0.001 also appeared in blood.

V shed 2 bases and J 1 base; nucleotides not matched to a gene: 10. Germline V gene data show CDR1 as MGHRA and CDR2 as YSYEKL. The CDR3 covers 18 residues. PBMCs stemmed from less than 13 ml fresh peripheral blood. In this sample, this clonotype turned up a few times. Its target is not known. RNA transcripts gave rise to amplified TCR beta CDR3 regions. HTBI primers were used for first-round RT-PCR of the TCR CDR3. One entry per CDR3 protein, called by TCRdb with MiXCR from the multiplex PCR reads. The sample has 300,000 or so distinct CDR3 sequences; around 16% are singletons. This TCR came from a man in his thirties or forties with Graves' hyperthyroidism. The material sequenced was blood. The chain recombines TRBV4-1 with TRBJ2-5, with 10 nucleotides matching TRBD1. DNA of the CDR3: TGCGCCAGCAGCCAAAGTTTTAGCGGGACAGGGGTCCAAGAGACCCAGTACTTC. Its protein product is CASSQSFSGTGVQETQYF.